These 16 T cell receptor beta chains came from one sample sequenced in a study of human T cells and chemical hapten exposure. TCRdb re-called the RACE reads with MiXCR, one entry per CDR3 protein. The profile shows about 110,000 distinct CDR3 sequences, more than 10% of them singletons. Time point meaning: pre-sensitization, week 0. Noted treatment: therapeutic diphenylcyclopropenone sensitization with weekly scalp DPC. The specimen comprised whole blood, sampled in connection with sensitization to the hapten diphenylcyclopropenone (DPC). All receptors come from a woman aged 45 to 65 with alopecia areata. Some clones in this sample may be carry-over from other donors' samples.

V gene TRBV7-2 combines with J gene TRBJ1-6; 7 bases fit TRBD1. CDR3 length equals 15 residues. CDR1 and CDR2 from the germline V gene are SGHTA and FQGNSA. The junction had 10 bases not matched to a gene; V was cut back by 5 bases and J by 9 bases. The CDR3 loop reads CASSRDRVGSSPLHF. The DNA for the CDR3 is TGTGCCAGCAGCCGTGACAGGGTGGGAAGTTCACCCCTCCACTTT.

This clonotype was counted ten times or more. V and J are TRBV3-1 and TRBJ2-1; D unclear. Between the trimmed V and J ends, which lost 1 base and 7 bases, there was a span of 5 bases. The CDR3 loop spans 12 amino acids. CDR1 is LGHDT and CDR2 is YNNKEL in the germline V gene (reference sequence). The CDR3, as DNA: TGTGCCAGCAGCCAAGGCTGGAATGAGCAGTTCTTC. It translates to CASSQGWNEQFF.

In nucleotides, the CDR3 is TGTGCCAGCCAGACAGGGGGGATCGATTCACCCCTCCACTTT. As protein: CASQTGGIDSPLHF. V and J are TRBV27 and TRBJ1-6; 9 bases are shared with TRBD1. The CDR3 extends over 14 amino acids. Looked up from germline, CDR1 is MNHEY and CDR2 is SMNVEV (reference sequence). The V and J ends lost 8 bases and 8 bases, in that order; junction bases with no gene match: 7.

This clonotype has a handful of counts. V and J are TRBV3-1 and TRBJ2-7, with unresolved D. The length of the CDR3 is 11 residues. Germline loops: CDR1 LGHDT, CDR2 YNNKEL (reference sequence). With 6 bases removed from V and 2 bases from J, the gap between germline ends came to 5 bases. The CDR3 nucleotides are TGTGCCAGCAGTCGGGCCTACGAGCAGTACTTC. Protein sequence: CASSRAYEQYF.

This clonotype has ten or more counts. CDR3 sequence: CASSSGQLYQETQYF. DNA for the CDR3: TGTGCCAGCAGCTCGGGACAGCTCTACCAAGAGACCCAGTACTTC. The chain couples TRBV12-3 or TRBV12-4 to TRBJ2-5; 7 nucleotides agree with TRBD1. The trim removed 6 bases at V and 0 bases at J, leaving 7 bases unmatched. This CDR3 has 15 amino acids.

This clonotype occurred a few times. The CDR3: CASSSLAGRMDEQFF. CDR3 sequence (DNA): TGTGCCAGCAGCTCCCTAGCGGGTAGAATGGATGAGCAGTTCTTC. V is TRBV7-2 and J is TRBJ2-1; 8 bases line up with TRBD2. The CDR3 covers 15 residues. J gave up 8 bases and V 4 bases, and 10 bases lay outside the gene matches. Per germline, CDR1 SGHTA and CDR2 FQGNSA.

V is TRBV7-9 and J is TRBJ2-7, with D perhaps assigned TRBD1 or TRBD2 (5 bases each). CDR3 length: 16 residues. CDR1 and CDR2 (germline): SEHNR, FQNEAQ (reference sequence). Trimming pared 2 bases from V and 1 base from J, leaving 15 bases between. CDR3 residues: CASSLIRGPQSYEQYF. DNA of the CDR3: TGTGCCAGCAGCTTAATCCGGGGACCCCAATCCTACGAGCAGTACTTC.

This clonotype was picked up many times. This rearrangement joins TRBV7-9 to TRBJ2-4; D is perhaps TRBD1 (6 bases). This CDR3 has 16 residues. V gave up 2 bases and J gave up 1 base, with 12 bases separating them. The germline V gene has CDR1 SEHNR and CDR2 FQNEAQ (reference sequence). The CDR3 sequence: CASSLSRGSAKNIQYF. The CDR3, as DNA: TGTGCCAGCAGCTTATCCAGGGGCTCGGCCAAAAACATTCAGTACTTC.

J is TRBJ2-3 and V is TRBV2; unclear D gene. V was pared by 4 bases and J by 4 bases, with 18 bases between. The CDR3 consists of 16 residues. Germline V gene lookup returns CDR1 SNHLY and CDR2 FYNNEI. In nucleotides, the CDR3 is TGTGCCAGCAGTGTTTGGCTCCAGGCCAAGGCAGATACGCAGTATTTT. Its protein product is CASSVWLQAKADTQYF.

The rearrangement joins TRBV4-2 to TRBJ1-6; possibly TRBD1 for D (5 bases). The CDR3 covers 14 residues. The germline V gene has CDR1 LGHNA and CDR2 YNFKEQ. V shed 1 base and J shed 8 bases, with 9 bases lying between them. The CDR3 sequence is CASSQAGQDSPLHF. The DNA of the CDR3 is TGTGCCAGCAGCCAAGCGGGGCAGGATTCACCCCTCCACTTT.

In the case of this clonotype: The junction and the germline gene differ at one end; a read error may be behind it. The chain employs TRBV6-1 and TRBJ2-1, with D perhaps being TRBD1 or TRBD2 (5 bases each). CDR3 length: 16 residues. The germline V gene has CDR1 MNHNS and CDR2 SASEGT. As DNA, the CDR3 is TGTGCCAGCAGCGAAGGGACGGTGATACGCTACAATGAGCAGTTCTTC. Amino acids: CASSEGTVIRYNEQFF.

Written as DNA, the CDR3 is TGTGCCAGCAGTCTAGGGTCACGCCTCCAAGCTTTCTTT. It codes for CASSLGSRLQAFF. The chain links TRBV6-2 or TRBV6-3 to TRBJ1-1; D is uncertain. V shed 5 bases and J shed 9 bases, with 16 bases lying between them. Germline CDR1 is MNHEY and CDR2 is SVGEGT. The CDR3 has 13 amino acids.

The chain carries TRBV18 and TRBJ2-1; no clear D. Germline V gene sequence: CDR1 KGHSH, CDR2 LQKENI. V was cut by 2 bases and J by 0 bases, with 8 bases left in between. The CDR3 runs to 15 residues. CDR3 sequence: CASSPRPISYNEQFF. DNA for the CDR3: TGTGCCAGCTCACCAAGGCCTATCTCCTACAATGAGCAGTTCTTC.

The V gene is TRBV7-2, the J gene TRBJ2-3, with unresolved D. Trimming removed 5 bases from V and 6 bases from J, with 9 bases in between. The CDR3 loop spans 12 amino acids. The V gene's germline CDR1 is SGHTA and CDR2 FQGNSA. The CDR3 nucleotides read TGTGCCAGCAGCCCCTTTATGGATACGCAGTATTTT. Encoded protein: CASSPFMDTQYF. Supplemented by reference TRBV7-2 and TRBJ2-3, the full variable domain reads GAGVSQSPSNKVTEKGKDVELRCDPISGHTALYWYRQSLGQGLEFLIYFQGNSAPDKSGLPSDRFSAERTGGSVSTLTIQRTQQEDSAVYLCASSPFMDTQYFGPGTRLTVL.

This clonotype was seen a few times. The chain couples TRBV10-3 to TRBJ1-6; weak D call: TRBD1 (5 bases). The germline gives CDR1 ENHRY, CDR2 SYGVKD. This CDR3 has 14 amino acids. Trimming took 6 bases from V and 1 from J, leaving 7 bases between them. The CDR3 sequence: CAIRGESYNSPLHF. In DNA form, the CDR3 reads TGTGCCATCAGGGGGGAATCCTATAATTCACCCCTCCACTTT.

This clonotype was recorded a few times. The CDR3 is CASRLRPNMGNSPLHF. CDR3 in DNA: TGTGCCAGCAGACTAAGGCCAAACATGGGTAATTCACCCCTCCACTTT. This chain joins TRBV6-5 and TRBJ1-6, with D unresolved. Germline CDR1 reads MNHEY; CDR2 reads SVGAGI. The V and J ends lost 6 bases and 6 bases respectively, with 18 bases between them. This CDR3 comprises 16 residues.